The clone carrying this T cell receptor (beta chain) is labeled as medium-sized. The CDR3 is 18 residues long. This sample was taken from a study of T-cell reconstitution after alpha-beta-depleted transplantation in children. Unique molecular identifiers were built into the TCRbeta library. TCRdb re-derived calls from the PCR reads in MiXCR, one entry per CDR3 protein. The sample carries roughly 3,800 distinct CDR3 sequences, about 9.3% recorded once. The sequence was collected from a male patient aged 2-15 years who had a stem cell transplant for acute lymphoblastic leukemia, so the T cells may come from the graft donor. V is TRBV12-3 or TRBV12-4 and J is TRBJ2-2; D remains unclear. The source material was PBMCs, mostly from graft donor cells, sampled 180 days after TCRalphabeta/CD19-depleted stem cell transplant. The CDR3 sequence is CADPETAVPPANTGELFF. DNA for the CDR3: TGTGCTGACCCGGAAACGGCGGTTCCCCCAGCGAACACCGGGGAGCTGTTTTTT.